These 11 T cell receptor beta chains originate from one sample sequenced in a study of blood T cell repertoires in COVID-19. Libraries were prepared by immunoSEQ multiplex PCR; TCRdb keeps only in-frame clonotypes and omits some of them. The sample consists of tens of thousands of clones, roughly 80% of them appearing once. The source material was peripheral blood. These receptors were obtained from a human donor in a cohort sampled during active COVID-19.

This clone was counted once. J is TRBJ2-2 and V is TRBV5-1; 11 positions agree with TRBD2. J lost 6 bases, V lost 2 bases, and 9 bases had no gene match. The CDR3 runs to 17 residues. CDR1 and CDR2 (germline): SGHRS, YFSETQ. CDR3 sequence (DNA): TGCGCCAGCAGCTTTGGACTAGCGGGCCCCCCGGCCGGGGAGCTGTTTTTT. Translated, it gives CASSFGLAGPPAGELFF.

The V and J genes are TRBV7-3 and TRBJ2-1; a weak D match, TRBD2 (6 bases). V lost 5 bases and J lost 3, with 17 bases in between. Germline loops: CDR1 SGHTA, CDR2 FQGTGA. The CDR3 totals 16 residues. The CDR3: CASSPRGSGGYNEQFF. The CDR3 DNA sequence: TGTGCCAGCAGCCCCCGCGGTAGCGGAGGCTACAATGAGCAGTTCTTC.

The J gene is TRBJ1-5, the V gene TRBV21-1; the table's TRBD1 call for D was not verified on the DNA. TRBV21-1 represents a pseudogene. This CDR3 comprises 18 residues. This CDR3 is CASSYRDRGPSSNQPQHF. CDR3 nucleotide sequence: TGTGCCAGCAGCTACCGGGACAGGGGACCTTCTAGCAATCAGCCCCAGCATTTT.

In this sample, this clone turned up once. The J gene is TRBJ2-1, the V gene TRBV4-3; 12 nucleotides agree with TRBD2. Germline CDR1 LGHNA, CDR2 YSLEER. There are 15 residues in the CDR3. J lost 10 bases, V lost 4 bases, and 8 bases had no gene match. The CDR3 here is CASSPSGGGLEEQFF. The CDR3 bases are TGCGCCAGCAGCCCTAGCGGGGGGGGGCTGGAGGAGCAGTTCTTC.

The rearrangement uses TRBV30 and TRBJ1-5, with D hard to call. V lost 3 bases and J lost 0, with 6 bases in between. CDR3 length: 13 amino acids. Germline V lookup: CDR1 GTSNPN, CDR2 SVGIG (reference sequence). DNA for the CDR3: TGTGCCTGGAGCTCAGATAGCAATCAGCCCCAGCATTTT. This sequence encodes CAWSSDSNQPQHF. Based on the CDR3 plus reference TRBV30 and TRBJ1-5, the full variable domain is SQTIHQWPATLVQPVGSPLSLECTVEGTSNPNLYWYRQAAGRGLQLLFYSVGIGQISSEVPQNLSASRPQDRQFILSSKKLLLSDSGFYLCAWSSDSNQPQHFGDGTRLSIL.

This chain joins TRBV15 and TRBJ1-5; 10 bases are a match to TRBD1. V shed 6 bases and J 7 bases; nucleotides not matched to a gene: 9. Germline V gene lookup returns CDR1 LNHNV and CDR2 YYDKDF (reference sequence). There are 15 residues in the CDR3. Here the CDR3 DNA reads TGTGCCACCAGACCGGACAGGGGGGCCGGGCAGCCCCAGCATTTT. Translating gives CATRPDRGAGQPQHF.

This rearrangement joins TRBV5-1 to TRBJ2-1; 9 positions agree with TRBD2. The ends lost 4 bases at V and 3 bases at J; junction bases unmatched: 8. The length of the CDR3 is 16 residues. CDR1 is SGHRS, CDR2 YFSETQ, per germline. CDR3 region: CASSPVLAGDYNEQFF. For the CDR3, the DNA is TGCGCCAGCAGCCCTGTACTAGCGGGTGACTACAATGAGCAGTTCTTC.

The chain is built from TRBV4-1 and TRBJ1-1; perhaps TRBD1 as D (5 bases). The V end lost 7 bases, the J end lost 2 bases, and 11 bases lay between the germline ends. This CDR3 comprises 13 residues. In germline, CDR1 is MGHRA, CDR2 YSYEKL. In DNA form, the CDR3 reads TGCGCCAGCAAGTACACAGGAAACACTGAAGCTTTCTTT. Protein product: CASKYTGNTEAFF.

This chain connects TRBV7-8 to TRBJ2-7; the match to TRBD2 covers 13 bases. Trimming at V came to 5 bases and at J to 6 bases, leaving 13 bases not matched to a gene. In germline, CDR1 is SGHVS, CDR2 FQNEAQ. This CDR3 comprises 17 residues. DNA of the CDR3: TGTGCCAGCAGCGCGCCGGGACTAGCGGGATCTGTTTCCGAGCAGTACTTC. This sequence encodes CASSAPGLAGSVSEQYF.

The chain uses TRBV28 and TRBJ2-2; D is possibly TRBD1 (5 bases). The CDR3 is 13 residues long. V was trimmed by 6 bases and J by 7 bases, leaving 12 bases between them. CDR1 MDHEN and CDR2 SYDVKM come from the germline V gene. CDR3 amino acids: CASSRQIYGELFF. The DNA of the CDR3 is TGTGCCAGCAGCAGACAGATTTACGGGGAGCTGTTTTTT.

The gene calls are TRBV6-5 and TRBJ2-1, with TRBD2 matching over 10 bases. Trimming cost V 6 bases and J 6 bases; bases outside gene matches: 2. The CDR3 sequence is 13 residues long. Germline V gene lookup returns CDR1 MNHEY and CDR2 SVGAGI. The CDR3 spells CASRRTSGNEQFF. The CDR3 region has the DNA TGTGCCAGCAGGCGGACTAGCGGCAATGAGCAGTTCTTC.